This T cell receptor beta chain is drawn from a study of CD8 T cells in Susac syndrome. The authors carried out high-throughput sequencing of TCR beta. They applied it to CD8+ and CD4+ T cells obtained from blood. Overall study findings and caveats: Susac syndrome CD4+ T cell repertoires showed no clonal expansion.

Notes on this clonotype: Its antigen is undetermined.

RNA totalling roughly 0.45 to 1 ug underwent reverse transcription with random hexamers. An immunoSEQ multiplex PCR amplified TCR beta CDR3 over 54 Vbeta and 13 Jbeta. TCRdb processed the immunoSEQ multiplex PCR reads anew with MiXCR; each CDR3 protein has one entry. The top ten clones hold less than 0.15% of a sample with over 100,000 distinct CDR3 sequences, nearly 96% of them seen once. The CDR3 is made up of 15 amino acids. V dropped 4 bases and J dropped 4; count of bases not matched to a gene: 9. This sequence was found in a human donor with Susac syndrome. The V and J genes are TRBV12-3 or TRBV12-4 and TRBJ1-2; TRBD1 agrees at 7 bases. The source material was CD4+ T cells from PBMCs. The DNA for the CDR3 is TGTGCCAGCAGTTCCAGACAGGGAAGCCTCTATGGCTACACCTTC. Protein product: CASSSRQGSLYGYTF.